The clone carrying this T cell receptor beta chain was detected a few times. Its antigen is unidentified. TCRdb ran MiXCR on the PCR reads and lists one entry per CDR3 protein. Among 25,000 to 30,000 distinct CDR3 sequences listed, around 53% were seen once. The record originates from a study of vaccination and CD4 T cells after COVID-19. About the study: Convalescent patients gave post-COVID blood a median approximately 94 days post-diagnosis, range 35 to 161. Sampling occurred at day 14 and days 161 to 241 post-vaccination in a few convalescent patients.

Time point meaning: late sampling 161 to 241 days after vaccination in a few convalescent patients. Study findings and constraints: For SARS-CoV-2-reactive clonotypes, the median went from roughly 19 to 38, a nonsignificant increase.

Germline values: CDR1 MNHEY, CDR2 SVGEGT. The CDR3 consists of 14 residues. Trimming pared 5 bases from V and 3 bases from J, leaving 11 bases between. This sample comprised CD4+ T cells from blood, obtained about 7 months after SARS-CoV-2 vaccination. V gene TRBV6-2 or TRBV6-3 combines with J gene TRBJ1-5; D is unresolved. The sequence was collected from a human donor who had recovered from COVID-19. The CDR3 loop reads CASSGITNNQPQHF. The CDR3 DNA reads TGTGCCAGCAGTGGGATCACAAACAATCAGCCCCAGCATTTT.